A single TCR beta chain is shown here with its context. Its specificity is unknown. Between the trimmed V and J ends, which lost 4 bases and 9 bases, there was a span of 19 bases. Germline V gene lookup returns CDR1 SGHRS and CDR2 YFSETQ. CDR3 size: 15 residues. This sample is drawn from a study of CD8+ T cells in alopecia areata. General study points: Higher clonality than in normal scalp was seen in lesional scalp, especially alopecia totalis/universalis.

Sequencing templates came from extracted RNA that was reverse transcribed into cDNA. Using immunoSEQ multiplex PCR, the repertoire was profiled, and TCRdb retains in-frame clones only, with some absent. The sample shows fewer than 110,000 clones, around 50% of them seen only once. The specimen sequenced was CD4+ T cells sorted from blood. The J gene is TRBJ1-4, the V gene TRBV5-1; D unresolved. This TCR derives from a human donor in good health. The CDR3 is CASSDGSNSGKKLFF. The CDR3 DNA reads as TGCGCCAGCAGCGACGGCAGTAATAGCGGAAAAAAACTGTTTTTT.